The clone carrying this TCR beta chain was recorded only once. Antigen: not known. The sample is drawn from a study of cytomegalovirus exposure and HLA in healthy donors. The V gene lost 3 bases and the J gene lost 0 bases, with 12 bases spanning the gap. Germline V gene data show CDR1 as MNHNS and CDR2 as SASEGT. The length of the CDR3 is 15 residues. Points from the study as a whole: Researchers reported that three CMV-associated chains were confirmed in vitro as CMV antigen-specific. In a later analysis, at a false discovery rate of 0.05, 16,951 TCR beta sequences matched HLA alleles.

PCR amplification relied on 60 Vbeta primers (plus 13 Jbeta primers). TCRdb's copy holds only in-frame clones and misses some; the assay was immunoSEQ multiplex PCR. The sample shows about 180,000 clones, roughly three quarters of them seen only once. This rearrangement joins TRBV6-1 to TRBJ2-7, with D tentatively TRBD1 (8 bases). The TCR was taken from a male donor in good health and CMV-seronegative. Sequenced sample: PBMCs. CDR3 region: CASSDSGTGSYEQYF. For the CDR3, the DNA is TGTGCCAGCAGTGACAGCGGGACAGGCTCCTACGAGCAGTACTTC.